This T cell receptor beta chain emerged from a study of regulatory T cells in long-lasting Graves disease. Study-wide results and limits: Study was limited to peripheral blood, excluding thyroid tissue.

Turning to this clonotype: The antigen remains undetermined.

Regarding time point: newly diagnosed GD, antithyroid drugs for less than 3 months. PBMCs provided the RNA from which the TCR library was made. EDTA tubes collected nine milliliters of peripheral blood. Arm-PCR of CDR3 regions and iRepertoire HTBI primers were the basis on which TCR beta libraries were built. Source study methods: Across the samples, identification revealed 50 to 80 TRBV and 11 to 15 TRBJ segments. One entry per CDR3 protein, called by TCRdb with MiXCR from the multiplex PCR reads. V and J calls and clone size were set by TCRdb, not the authors. The sample carries about 400,000 distinct CDR3 sequences, around 15% recorded once. The V and J ends lost 4 bases and 6 bases, in that order; junction bases with no gene match: 22. Germline V gives CDR1 SGHRS, CDR2 YFSETQ. The CDR3 sequence is 19 residues long. These data are also associated with another study on T cells in Graves' hyperthyroidism and ophthalmopathy.

The sample here was peripheral blood mononuclear cells (PBMCs), taken at new diagnosis, from a patient treated with antithyroid drugs. The origin of this receptor is a woman aged 18-29 years with Graves disease. The chain recombines TRBV5-1 with TRBJ1-1; 9 nucleotides align to TRBD1. This CDR3 reads CASSPGTGRVTDPHAEAFF. The CDR3 DNA sequence: TGCGCCAGCAGCCCGGGGACAGGGAGAGTAACAGACCCCCACGCTGAAGCTTTCTTT.